What follows describes a single T cell receptor beta chain. The entry originates in a study of CD8 T cells in Susac syndrome. J gave up 8 bases and V 1 base, and 11 bases lay outside the gene matches. Germline loops: CDR1 KGHDR, CDR2 SFDVKD. The CDR3 is made up of 17 amino acids. When the RNA was reverse transcribed, random hexamers were used with an input of about 0.5 to 1 ug. TCRdb itself ran the immunoSEQ multiplex PCR reads through MiXCR, one entry per CDR3 protein. The sample contains about 250,000 distinct CDR3 sequences, roughly 93% of which appear only once. The source material was CD4+ T cells from PBMCs. The receptor comes from a human donor with multiple sclerosis. This chain joins TRBV24-1 and TRBJ2-1, with TRBD2 identical over 9 bases. The DNA for the CDR3 is TGTGCCACCAGTGATTTAGGGGCTAGCGGGGTTGGGGATGAGCAGTTCTTC. Translation gives CATSDLGASGVGDEQFF.